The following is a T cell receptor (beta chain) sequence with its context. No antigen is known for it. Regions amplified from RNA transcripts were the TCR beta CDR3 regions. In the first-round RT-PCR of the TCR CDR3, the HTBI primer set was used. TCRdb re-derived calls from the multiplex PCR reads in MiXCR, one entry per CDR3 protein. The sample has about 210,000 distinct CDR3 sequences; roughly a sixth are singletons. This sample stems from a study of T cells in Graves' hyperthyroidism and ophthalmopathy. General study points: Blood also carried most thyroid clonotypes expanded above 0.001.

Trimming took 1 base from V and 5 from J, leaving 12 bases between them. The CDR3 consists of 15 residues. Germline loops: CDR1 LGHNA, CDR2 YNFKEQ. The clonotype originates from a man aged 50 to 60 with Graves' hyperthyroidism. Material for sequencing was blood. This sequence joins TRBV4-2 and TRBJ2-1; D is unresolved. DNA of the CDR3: TGTGCCAGCAGCCAAGGGGCGAACTTCGACAATGAGCAGTTCTTC. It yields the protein CASSQGANFDNEQFF.